These 2 T cell receptor beta chains share one sample of origin, sequenced in a study of T cells in localized non-small cell lung cancer. Profiled with immunoSEQ multiplex PCR; TCRdb holds only in-frame clones, not every one. The table has more than 1,200 clones, about 22% seen once. The sequencing used lung tumor tissue, collected before any cancer treatment. All receptors come from a man aged 40 to 70 with stage III squamous cell lung carcinoma.

In its sample, this clone is medium-sized. V usage is TRBV11-3 and J usage is TRBJ2-1; 8 nucleotides match TRBD2. The trim removed 1 base at V and 5 bases at J, leaving 16 bases unmatched. The CDR3 runs 19 residues. CDR1 is SGHNT and CDR2 is YENEEA in the germline V gene. The CDR3 reads CASSLGGVSGMGRHNEQFF. As DNA, the CDR3 is TGTGCCAGCAGCTTAGGTGGCGTTAGCGGGATGGGTCGGCACAATGAGCAGTTCTTC.

Relative to its sample, this clone is medium-sized. The V gene is TRBV6-8, the J gene TRBJ1-2; D is undetermined. V lost 10 bases to trimming and J lost 5 bases, with 14 bases between them. This CDR3 spans 12 amino acids. Germline V CDR1 and CDR2: MNHGY, SAAAGT. The CDR3 spells CATSRASYGYTF. CDR3 DNA: TGTGCCACCTCTAGGGCCTCATATGGCTACACCTTC.